Presented here are 11 T cell receptor beta chains from one specimen sequenced in a study of cytotoxic CD8 clonotypes in ibrutinib-treated CLL. Assay: immunoSEQ multiplex PCR; the TCRdb copy retains only in-frame clones and omits some. The table records 110,000 to 150,000 clones, around three quarters of them present only once. Here the sequenced sample was PBMCs, taken after 12 months of ibrutinib treatment. These receptors were obtained from a human donor with chronic lymphocytic leukemia.

This clone has only a few counts. V and J are TRBV7-9 and TRBJ1-2; D is perhaps TRBD1 (5 bases). With 5 bases removed from V and 0 bases from J, the gap between germline ends came to 16 bases. CDR3 length equals 16 residues. In germline, CDR1 is SEHNR, CDR2 FQNEAQ (reference sequence). CDR3 sequence reads: CASSPSTGRANYGYTF. CDR3 nucleotides: TGTGCCAGCAGCCCAAGTACGGGGCGAGCTAACTATGGCTACACCTTC. The complete variable domain, with remaining parts taken from reference TRBV7-9 and TRBJ1-2, reads DTGVSQNPRHKITKRGQNVTFRCDPISEHNRLYWYRQTLGQGPEFLTYFQNEAQLEKSRLLSDRFSAERPKGSFSTLEIQRTEQGDSAMYLCASSPSTGRANYGYTFGSGTRLTVV.

The rearrangement links TRBV7-9 to TRBJ2-7; no definite D call. Trimming took 5 bases from V and 6 from J, leaving 11 bases between them. CDR1 is SEHNR and CDR2 is FQNEAQ in the germline V gene (reference sequence). CDR3 size: 12 residues. The CDR3 DNA reads TGTGCCAGCAGCCCGACTCCGATCGAGCAGTACTTC. Translating it yields CASSPTPIEQYF.

V usage is TRBV7-2 and J usage is TRBJ1-1; 8 nucleotides agree with TRBD1. Germline lookup yields CDR1 SGHTA and CDR2 FQGNSA. The V segment lost 4 bases and the J segment 1 base; nucleotides outside the gene matches: 5. CDR3 length: 15 residues. As DNA, the CDR3 is TGTGCCAGCAGCTCCCTAGGGACAGGGAACACTGAAGCTTTCTTT. It yields the protein CASSSLGTGNTEAFF.

V and J are TRBV7-2 and TRBJ2-3; D is undetermined. CDR1 is SGHTA and CDR2 is FQGNSA in the germline V gene. The V and J ends lost 1 base and 0 bases respectively, with 8 bases between them. This CDR3 has 15 residues. Here the CDR3 reads CASSLDRGSTDTQYF. CDR3 DNA: TGTGCCAGCAGCTTAGATCGCGGAAGCACAGATACGCAGTATTTT.

The chain has TRBV6-4 and TRBJ1-2; 7 positions agree with TRBD1. The CDR3 length is 13 residues. V dropped 6 bases and J dropped 3; count of bases not matched to a gene: 4. Germline CDR1 reads MRHNA; CDR2 reads SNTAGT. CDR3 in DNA: TGTGCCAGCAGCACCGGGACAGACTATGGCTACACCTTC. Encoded protein: CASSTGTDYGYTF.

This chain connects TRBV7-9 to TRBJ2-7; TRBD1 or TRBD2 may be the D gene (5 bases each). Germline V gives CDR1 SEHNR, CDR2 FQNEAQ (reference sequence). This CDR3 has 14 amino acids. V was clipped by 4 bases and J by 4 bases, with 14 bases between them. As DNA, the CDR3 is TGTGCCAGCAGCTCTCCAAGGGACGGATACGAGCAGTACTTC. Translation: CASSSPRDGYEQYF. The full variable domain, its missing parts supplied by reference TRBV7-9 and TRBJ2-7, is DTGVSQNPRHKITKRGQNVTFRCDPISEHNRLYWYRQTLGQGPEFLTYFQNEAQLEKSRLLSDRFSAERPKGSFSTLEIQRTEQGDSAMYLCASSSPRDGYEQYFGPGTRLTVT.

The chain employs TRBV7-2 and TRBJ2-7; a weak D match, TRBD2 (6 bases). The CDR3 runs to 14 residues. CDR1 SGHTA and CDR2 FQGNSA come from the germline V gene. The germline V and J ends were trimmed by 7 bases and 0 bases, with 13 bases remaining between them. Written as DNA, the CDR3 is TGTGCCAGCACAATAGCGGTTTCCTCCTACGAGCAGTACTTC. This gives the protein CASTIAVSSYEQYF.

The CDR3 DNA reads as TGTGCCAGCAGCTTGGCGCACAGGGGGCATCGCGAGCAGTACTTC. This translates into CASSLAHRGHREQYF. V gene TRBV5-8 combines with J gene TRBJ2-7; 9 bases are shared with TRBD1. Trimming cost V 0 bases and J 6 bases; bases outside gene matches: 7. The CDR3 covers 15 residues. The germline V gene encodes CDR1 SGHTS and CDR2 YDEGEE.

The J gene is TRBJ2-3, the V gene TRBV10-3, with 11 bases aligning to TRBD2. V trimming: 10 bases; J trimming: 3 bases; junction bases outside the gene matches: 6. Germline lookup yields CDR1 ENHRY and CDR2 SYGVKD. The CDR3 is 14 residues long. The CDR3 region is CATLAGGGTDTQYF. CDR3 bases: TGTGCCACCCTAGCGGGAGGAGGTACAGATACGCAGTATTTT.

The chain uses TRBV9 and TRBJ2-3; 9 nucleotides match TRBD2. Per germline, CDR1 SGDLS and CDR2 YYNGEE. Trimming cost V 6 bases and J 1 base; bases outside gene matches: 3. This CDR3 has 14 residues. This chain's CDR3 is CASTRTSGTDTQYF. The CDR3 coding sequence is TGTGCCAGCACCAGGACTAGCGGCACAGATACGCAGTATTTT.

V and J are TRBV6-6 and TRBJ2-1; a possible D gene is TRBD2 (5 bases). Germline V lookup: CDR1 MNHNY, CDR2 SVGAGI (reference sequence). The CDR3 contains 15 residues. V was clipped by 4 bases and J by 7 bases, with 17 bases between them. CDR3 sequence: CASSSPVRELNEQFF. CDR3 sequence (DNA): TGTGCCAGCAGTTCACCCGTCCGGGAACTAAATGAGCAGTTCTTC.